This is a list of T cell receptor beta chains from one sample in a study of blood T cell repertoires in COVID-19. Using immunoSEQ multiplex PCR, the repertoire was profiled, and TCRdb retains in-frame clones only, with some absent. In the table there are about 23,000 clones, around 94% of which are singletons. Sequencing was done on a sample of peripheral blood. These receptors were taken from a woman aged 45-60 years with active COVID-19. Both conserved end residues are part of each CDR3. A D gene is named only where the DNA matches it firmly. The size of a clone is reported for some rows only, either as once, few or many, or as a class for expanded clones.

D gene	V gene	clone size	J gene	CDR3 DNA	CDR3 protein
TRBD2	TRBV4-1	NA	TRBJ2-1	TGCGCCAGCAGCCAAGATGGCGCTAGCGGGAGGTACAATGAGCAGTTCTTC	CASSQDGASGRYNEQFF
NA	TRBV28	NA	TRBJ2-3	TGTGCCAGCAGTTTTGCAGCCGGGAACACAGATACGCAGTATTTT	CASSFAAGNTDTQYF
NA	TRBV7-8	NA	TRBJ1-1	TGTGCCAGCAGCTCCGGGGGCACTGAAGCTTTCTTT	CASSSGGTEAFF
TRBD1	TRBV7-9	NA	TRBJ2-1	TGTGCCAGCAGCCACAGGGGAGAATCCTACAATGAGCAGTTCTTC	CASSHRGESYNEQFF
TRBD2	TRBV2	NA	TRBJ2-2	TGTGCCAGCAGTGTGACTAGCTGGATCACCGGGGAGCTGTTTTTT	CASSVTSWITGELFF
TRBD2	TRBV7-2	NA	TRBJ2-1	TGTGCCAGCAGCTTAGTCGGGAGGGGGAATGAGCAGTTCTTC	CASSLVGRGNEQFF
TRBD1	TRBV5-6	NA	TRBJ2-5	TGTGCCAGCAGCTTCTCGGTGACAGGGGGACAAGAGACCCAGTACTTC	CASSFSVTGGQETQYF
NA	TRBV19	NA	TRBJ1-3	TGTGCCAGTAGTATTTTCGGGTATAGCGAAACCTCTGGAAACACCATATATTTT	CASSIFGYSETSGNTIYF
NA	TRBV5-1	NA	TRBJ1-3	TGCGCCAGCAGCATAGGTGCAGCGGGACCTGGAAACACCATATATTTT	CASSIGAAGPGNTIYF
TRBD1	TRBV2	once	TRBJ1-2	TGTGCCAGCAGTTACAGGGGGCACGATGGCTACACCTTC	CASSYRGHDGYTF
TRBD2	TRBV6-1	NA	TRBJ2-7	TGTGCCAGCAGTGAAGCGTGGCTAGCGGGAGCCTACGAGCAGTACTTC	CASSEAWLAGAYEQYF
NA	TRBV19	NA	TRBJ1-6	TGTGCCAGTAGACCCGGGGTTTCGGGTTCACCCCTCCACTTT	CASRPGVSGSPLHF
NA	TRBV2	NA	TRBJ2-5	TGTGCCAGCCGTCAAGAGACCCAGTACTTC	CASRQETQYF
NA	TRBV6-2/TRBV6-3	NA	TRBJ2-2	TGTGCCAGCAGTTACTTCGTAGCAGGGACGAACACCGGGGAGCTGTTTTTT	CASSYFVAGTNTGELFF
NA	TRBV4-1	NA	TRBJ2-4	TGCGCCAGCAGCCAAGACATTTTGACAAGGACCAAAAACATTCAGTACTTC	CASSQDILTRTKNIQYF
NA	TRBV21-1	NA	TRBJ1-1	TGTGCCAGCAGCAAAGAAGGGCAACAGGGCCTAGGCACTGAAGCTTTCTTT	CASSKEGQQGLGTEAFF
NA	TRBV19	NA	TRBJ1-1	TGTGCCAGTAGTTTCCTGGACAGTTTGAGGGGTGAGGAAGCTTTCTTT	CASSFLDSLRGEEAFF
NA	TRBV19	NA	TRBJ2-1	TGTGCCAGTAGTTGGTCGGGGTCCTACAATGAGCAGTTCTTC	CASSWSGSYNEQFF
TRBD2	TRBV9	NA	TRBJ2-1	TGTGCCAGCAGCGGTGGATCTAGCGGGTACAATGAGCAGTTCTTC	CASSGGSSGYNEQFF
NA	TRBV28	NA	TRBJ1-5	TGTGCCAGCAGCACTAGGCCAAATCAGCCCCAGCATTTT	CASSTRPNQPQHF
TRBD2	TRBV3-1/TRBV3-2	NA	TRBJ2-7	TGTGCCAGCAGCCTCGGTCTAGCGGGAGTCGAGCAGTACTTC	CASSLGLAGVEQYF
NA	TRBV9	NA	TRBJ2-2	TGTGCCAGCAGCATCACCGGGGTTGGGGGGGAGCTGTTTTTT	CASSITGVGGELFF
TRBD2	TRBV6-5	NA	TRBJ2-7	TGTGCCAGCAGTTACGGGACTAGCGAGTACGAGCAGTACTTC	CASSYGTSEYEQYF
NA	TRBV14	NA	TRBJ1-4	TGTGCCAGCAGCCGTACGGGGGGCGCCGGAGAAAAACTGTTTTTT	CASSRTGGAGEKLFF
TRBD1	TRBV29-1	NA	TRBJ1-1	TGCAGCGTTTGGGACAGGGGAACTGAAGCTTTCTTT	CSVWDRGTEAFF
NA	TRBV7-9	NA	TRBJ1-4	TGTGCCAGCAGCACCCGACAGTTCGAAAAACTGTTTTTT	CASSTRQFEKLFF
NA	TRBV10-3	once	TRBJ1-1	TGTGCCATCAGTGCAGGTCCTACGAGGGGGGGCACTGAAGCTTTCTTT	CAISAGPTRGGTEAFF